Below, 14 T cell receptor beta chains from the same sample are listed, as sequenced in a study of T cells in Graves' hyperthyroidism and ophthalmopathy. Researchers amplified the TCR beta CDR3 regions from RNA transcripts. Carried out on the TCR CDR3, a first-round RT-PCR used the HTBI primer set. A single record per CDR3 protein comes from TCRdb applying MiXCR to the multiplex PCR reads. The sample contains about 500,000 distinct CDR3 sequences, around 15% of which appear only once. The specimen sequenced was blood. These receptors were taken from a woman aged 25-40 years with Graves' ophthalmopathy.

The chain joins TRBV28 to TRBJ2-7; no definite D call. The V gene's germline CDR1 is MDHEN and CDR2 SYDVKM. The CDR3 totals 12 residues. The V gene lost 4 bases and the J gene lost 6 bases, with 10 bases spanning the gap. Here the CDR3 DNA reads TGTGCCAGCAGTTCAGGCAGAGGCGAGCAGTACTTC. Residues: CASSSGRGEQYF. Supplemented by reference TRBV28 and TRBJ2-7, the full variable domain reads DVKVTQSSRYLVKRTGEKVFLECVQDMDHENMFWYRQDPGLGLRLIYFSYDVKMKEKGDIPEGYSVSREKKERFSLILESASTNQTSMYLCASSSGRGEQYFGPGTRLTVT.

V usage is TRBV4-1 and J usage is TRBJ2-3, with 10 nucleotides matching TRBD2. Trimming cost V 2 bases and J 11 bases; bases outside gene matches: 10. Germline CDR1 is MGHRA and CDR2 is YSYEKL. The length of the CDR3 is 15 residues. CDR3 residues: CASSQLKLAGTRQYF. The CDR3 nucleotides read TGCGCCAGCAGCCAATTGAAACTAGCGGGAACAAGGCAGTATTTT.

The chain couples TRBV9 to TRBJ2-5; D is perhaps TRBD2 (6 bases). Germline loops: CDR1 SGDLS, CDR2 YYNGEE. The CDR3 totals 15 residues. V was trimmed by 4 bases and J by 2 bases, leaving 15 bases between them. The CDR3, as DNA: TGTGCCAGCAGCCTCGGAGCGGGCGCGCAAGAGACCCAGTACTTC. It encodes CASSLGAGAQETQYF. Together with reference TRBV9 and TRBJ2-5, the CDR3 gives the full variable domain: DSGVTQTPKHLITATGQRVTLRCSPRSGDLSVYWYQQSLDQGLQFLIQYYNGEERAKGNILERFSAQQFPDLHSELNLSSLELGDSALYFCASSLGAGAQETQYFGPGTRLLVL.

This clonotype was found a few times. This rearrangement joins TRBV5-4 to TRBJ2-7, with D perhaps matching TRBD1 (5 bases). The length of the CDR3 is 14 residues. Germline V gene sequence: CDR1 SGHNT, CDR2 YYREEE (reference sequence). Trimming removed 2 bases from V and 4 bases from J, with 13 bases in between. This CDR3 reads CASSLQQTDYEQYF. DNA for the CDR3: TGTGCCAGCAGCTTACAACAGACAGATTACGAGCAGTACTTC.

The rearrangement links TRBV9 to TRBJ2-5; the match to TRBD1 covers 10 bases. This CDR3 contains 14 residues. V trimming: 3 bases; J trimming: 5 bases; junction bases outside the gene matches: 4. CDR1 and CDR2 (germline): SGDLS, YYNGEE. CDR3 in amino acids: CASSGTGGWETQYF. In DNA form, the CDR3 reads TGTGCCAGCAGCGGGACAGGGGGATGGGAGACCCAGTACTTC.

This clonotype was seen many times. This chain's CDR3 is CSAYGPTGTLDGYTF. As DNA, the CDR3 is TGCAGTGCTTACGGGCCGACAGGGACCCTCGATGGCTACACCTTC. The chain joins TRBV20-1 to TRBJ1-2; 7 bases match TRBD1. The CDR3 is made up of 15 amino acids. Germline CDR1 DFQATT, CDR2 SNEGSKA (reference sequence). The ends lost 5 bases at V and 6 bases at J; junction bases unmatched: 15.

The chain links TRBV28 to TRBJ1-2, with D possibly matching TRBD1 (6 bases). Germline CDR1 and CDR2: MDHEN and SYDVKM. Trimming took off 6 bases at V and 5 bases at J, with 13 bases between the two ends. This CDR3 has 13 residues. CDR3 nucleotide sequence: TGTGCCAGCAGGGAGAGGGGGATTTATGGCTACACCTTC. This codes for CASRERGIYGYTF.

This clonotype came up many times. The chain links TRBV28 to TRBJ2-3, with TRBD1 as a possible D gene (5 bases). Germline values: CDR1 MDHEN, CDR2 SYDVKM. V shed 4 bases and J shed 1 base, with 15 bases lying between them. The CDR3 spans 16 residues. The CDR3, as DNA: TGTGCCAGCAGTTCTCAGGGCCCCGACGGCACAGATACGCAGTATTTT. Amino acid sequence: CASSSQGPDGTDTQYF.

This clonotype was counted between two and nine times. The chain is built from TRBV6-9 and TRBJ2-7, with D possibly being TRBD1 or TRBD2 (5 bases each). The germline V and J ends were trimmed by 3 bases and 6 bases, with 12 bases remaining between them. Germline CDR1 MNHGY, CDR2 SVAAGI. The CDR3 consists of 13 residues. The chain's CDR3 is CASSYAGRVEQYF. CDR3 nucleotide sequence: TGTGCCAGCAGTTACGCGGGCAGGGTCGAGCAGTACTTC.

CDR3 bases: TGTGCCACCAGCAGAGGGGCAGGCATAGGTACGGGAGATACGCAGTATTTT. This translates into CATSRGAGIGTGDTQYF. The chain employs TRBV15 and TRBJ2-3; D call uncertain. V lost 1 base and J 5 bases, leaving 19 bases between the germline ends. This CDR3 is built from 17 residues. CDR1 and CDR2 from the germline V gene are LNHNV and YYDKDF (reference sequence).

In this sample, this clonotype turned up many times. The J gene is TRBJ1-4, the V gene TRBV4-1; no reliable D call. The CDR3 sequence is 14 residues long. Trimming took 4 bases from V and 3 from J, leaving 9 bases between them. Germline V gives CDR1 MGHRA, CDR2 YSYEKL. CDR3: CASSPARANEKLFF. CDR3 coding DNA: TGCGCCAGCAGCCCCGCACGAGCTAATGAAAAACTGTTTTTT.

The CDR3 loop reads CASSLVAGNPYEQYF. In DNA form, the CDR3 reads TGTGCCAGCAGCTTAGTCGCAGGGAATCCCTACGAGCAGTACTTC. This chain joins TRBV7-8 and TRBJ2-7; D is possibly TRBD1 (5 bases). Germline CDR1 is SGHVS and CDR2 is FQNEAQ. This CDR3 contains 15 residues. V lost 1 base to trimming and J lost 2 bases, with 12 bases between them.

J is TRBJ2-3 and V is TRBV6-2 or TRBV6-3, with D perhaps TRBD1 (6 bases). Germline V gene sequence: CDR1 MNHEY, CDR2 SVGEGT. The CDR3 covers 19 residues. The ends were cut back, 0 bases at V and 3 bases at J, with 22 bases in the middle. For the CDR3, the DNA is TGTGCCAGCAGTTACTCGTCGCGTTCGTTAAGGGGGATGACAGATACGCAGTATTTT. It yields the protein CASSYSSRSLRGMTDTQYF.

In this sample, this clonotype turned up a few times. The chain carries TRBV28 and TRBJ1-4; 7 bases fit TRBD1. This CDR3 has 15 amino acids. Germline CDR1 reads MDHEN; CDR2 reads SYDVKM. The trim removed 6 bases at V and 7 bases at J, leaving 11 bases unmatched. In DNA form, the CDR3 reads TGTGCCAGCAGACCCCCAACAGGGGATGGTGAAAAACTGTTTTTT. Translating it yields CASRPPTGDGEKLFF.